A single TCR beta chain is shown here with its context. Looked up from germline, CDR1 is SNHLY and CDR2 is FYNNEI. V was trimmed by 4 bases and J by 2 bases, leaving 9 bases between them. This CDR3 is built from 13 residues. This entry belongs to a study of blood T cell repertoires in COVID-19. The overall study: Nucleic acid was either cDNA or gDNA, and it came from T cells, B-cell-depleted T cells, or PBMCs.

Per the original data handling: Reference gene primer amplification yielded estimated nucleated cell counts. Measured with immunoSEQ multiplex PCR; TCRdb has only the in-frame clones, and not every one. V, J and clone size are those of that table, while D and trimming were read from the DNA. The sample carries 110,000 or so clones, around 85% recorded once. This sequence joins TRBV2 and TRBJ2-7, with TRBD1 as a possible D gene (6 bases). This sequence was found in a man aged 45-65 years with acute or convalescent COVID-19. Source material: peripheral blood. CDR3 region: CASSAGETYEQYF. The CDR3 nucleotides are TGTGCCAGCAGTGCAGGGGAAACCTACGAGCAGTACTTC.